This T cell receptor beta chain comes out of a study of T-cell memory formation after mild COVID-19. This CDR3 comprises 18 residues. Per the germline V gene, CDR1 is SEHNR and CDR2 is FQNEAQ (reference sequence). J lost 4 bases, V lost 2 bases, and 14 bases had no gene match. TCRdb re-called the 5' RACE reads with MiXCR, one entry per CDR3 protein. The data contain around 130,000 distinct CDR3 sequences, around 15% of them singletons. This clonotype has only a few counts. Sequencing used PBMCs or a T cell subset sorted from them (not recorded which). The rearrangement links TRBV7-9 to TRBJ2-7; 10 bases match TRBD2. This clonotype originated in an adult woman who had mild COVID-19 (a few samples of this study predate the infection). Cell type and time point are not known. The CDR3 reads CASSLHIVESGRGYEQYF. In DNA form, the CDR3 reads TGTGCCAGCAGCTTACATATAGTCGAGAGCGGGAGGGGTTACGAGCAGTACTTC.